These 9 T cell receptor beta chains share one sample of origin, sequenced in a study of blood T cell repertoires in COVID-19. Clones were read by immunoSEQ multiplex PCR, and TCRdb kept only the in-frame ones, dropping some. Here the sample spans tens of thousands of clones, roughly three quarters being singletons. What was sequenced was peripheral blood. These receptors were taken from a man in his 70s with COVID-19, enrolled during active disease.

This clone appeared a few times. The chain has TRBV11-2 and TRBJ1-4; D remains unclear. The CDR3 covers 15 residues. The V and J ends lost 4 bases and 8 bases respectively, with 17 bases between them. Germline assignment: CDR1 SGHAT and CDR2 FQNNGV. The CDR3 loop is CASSSGLSFQEKLFF. The CDR3 DNA reads as TGTGCCAGCAGCTCCGGACTGAGCTTCCAGGAAAAACTGTTTTTT.

This clone was picked up a small number of times. The gene calls are TRBV7-2 and TRBJ2-7, with 7 bases matching TRBD1. J was trimmed by 1 base and V by 5 bases; bases with no gene match: 5. The CDR3 runs 14 residues. Per germline, CDR1 SGHTA and CDR2 FQGNSA. CDR3 sequence: CASSTQTGSYEQYF. The CDR3 nucleotides are TGTGCCAGCAGCACCCAGACAGGGTCCTACGAGCAGTACTTC.

This clone was counted many times. This chain uses TRBV15 with TRBJ1-2; TRBD1 might be the D (5 bases). In germline, CDR1 is LNHNV, CDR2 YYDKDF (reference sequence). Trimming removed 4 bases at V and 2 bases at J, with 11 bases between. The CDR3 has 14 amino acids. The chain's CDR3 is CATSTPRANYGYTF. The CDR3 coding sequence is TGTGCCACCAGCACCCCCAGGGCCAACTATGGCTACACCTTC.

V and J are TRBV5-1 and TRBJ2-1, with a possible D match to TRBD2 (5 bases). Germline CDR1 SGHRS, CDR2 YFSETQ. The CDR3 totals 15 residues. The ends were cut back, 3 bases at V and 4 bases at J, with 14 bases in the middle. CDR3 region: CASSSNGVLYNEQFF. The DNA of the CDR3 is TGCGCCAGCAGCTCCAACGGGGTCTTATACAATGAGCAGTTCTTC.

CDR3 sequence reads: CASAQTGRNQPQHF. DNA for the CDR3: TGTGCCAGCGCGCAGACAGGGCGCAATCAGCCCCAGCATTTT. The chain couples TRBV25-1 to TRBJ1-5; 7 bases are shared with TRBD1. V dropped 8 bases and J dropped 2; count of bases not matched to a gene: 6. This CDR3 is 14 amino acids long. Per germline, CDR1 MGHDK and CDR2 SYGVNS. The variable domain in full, with the rest retrieved from reference TRBV25-1 and TRBJ1-5, is EADIYQTPRYLVIGTGKKITLECSQTMGHDKMYWYQQDPGMELHLIHYSYGVNSTEKGDLSSESTVSRIRTEHFPLTLESARPSHTSQYLCASAQTGRNQPQHFGDGTRLSIL.

The V call is TRBV27, the J call TRBJ2-3; D unresolved. CDR3 size: 13 residues. V was trimmed by 1 base and J by 14 bases, leaving 16 bases between them. Germline assignment: CDR1 MNHEY and CDR2 SMNVEV (reference sequence). This CDR3 is CASSLYWSNPTYF. CDR3 nucleotide sequence: TGTGCCAGCAGTTTATATTGGTCTAACCCAACGTATTTT.

The V gene is TRBV28, the J gene TRBJ2-2; 7 bases match TRBD1. With 7 bases clipped from V and 4 bases from J, the junction kept 12 bases outside the gene matches. This CDR3 comprises 16 residues. Germline V gene sequence: CDR1 MDHEN, CDR2 SYDVKM. This chain's CDR3 is CASTQMAGGGTGELFF. In DNA form, the CDR3 reads TGTGCCAGCACCCAAATGGCAGGGGGTGGCACCGGGGAGCTGTTTTTT.

The chain joins TRBV25-1 to TRBJ1-4; 10 positions agree with TRBD1. Trimming removed 3 bases from V and 1 base from J; junction bases left unmatched: 5. The CDR3 runs 17 residues. In germline, CDR1 is MGHDK, CDR2 SYGVNS. Here the CDR3 reads CASSDETGGLTNEKLFF. The CDR3 DNA follows: TGTGCCAGCAGTGACGAGACAGGGGGCTTAACTAATGAAAAACTGTTTTTT.

The gene calls are TRBV5-4 and TRBJ2-2, with TRBD2 matching 10 bases. The V gene end was trimmed by 4 bases and the J gene end by 6 bases; junction bases not matched to a gene: 6. Germline V lookup: CDR1 SGHNT, CDR2 YYREEE (reference sequence). CDR3 length equals 15 residues. The CDR3 is CASSAGGLAAGELFF. The CDR3 coding sequence is TGTGCCAGCAGCGCGGGCGGACTAGCGGCCGGGGAGCTGTTTTTT.